This T cell receptor beta chain was recovered during a study of STAT5B mutations in CD4+ large granular lymphocyte leukemia (dated by TCRdb to 2022 to 2024). In terms of the full investigation: Among healthy controls, the CDR3 'QG' motif was associated with a particular HLA allele. TCRbeta repertoires of CD4+ T-cell large granular lymphocyte leukemia patients were compared with those of healthy blood donors. Flow cytometry on FACSCanto II or FACSVerse confirmed that purified fractions exceeded 95% purity among lymphocytes. Here is what the overall study found, with its caveats: TRBV06-family usage was enriched among the top patient clones (8/27) compared with healthy controls (2/35). The data were not HLA-matched, and the relatively small sample size could explain the higher clonality seen in CD4+ compared with CD8+ T-LGLL. Each patient's main leukemic clonotypes were private, but approximately 23% of these clonotypes showed up at low frequency in the non-leukemic repertoires of other patients. CD4-sorted patient repertoires appeared more clonal than healthy CD4+ repertoires, and this difference persisted after removing the putative leukemic clones.

A remark on this clone: Its antigen is currently not known. It has no much larger one-base neighbor in the sample; base qualities were not kept.

After removal of 2 bases from V and 0 bases from J, the junction retains 7 bases not matched to a gene. The CDR3 measures 17 amino acids from cysteine to phenylalanine. Of all the DNA, just the CDR3 is kept, 51 bases in frame from base 1. In the germline V gene, CDR1 corresponds to LGHNT and CDR2 to FRNRAP. The healthy control group was made up of 30 to 45 blood donors, and the Finnish Red Cross blood service supplied their buffy coats. All TCR-sequenced material derived from peripheral blood: patient blood samples and healthy donor buffy coats. Peripheral blood mononuclear cells were isolated by Ficoll-Hypaque gradient centrifugation. Magnetic purification was used to isolate CD4+ cells from the buffy coats of the healthy controls. Genomic DNA was extracted with the Gentra Puregene Cell and Tissue kit and quantified on a Qubit 2.0 fluorometer. The immunoSEQ assay at survey resolution was used to sequence TCRbeta rearrangements from genomic DNA. In the paper's pipeline: In the TCR sequencing data, the lowest productive clonotype frequency that could be detected was 2.59 x 10-5. Only productive TCRbeta rearrangements, meaning sequences that were complete and in-frame, were kept for the analyses. Clonality for each sample was calculated as Simpson clonality in the immunoSEQ Analyzer version 3.0. Based on frequency, clones were grouped as very rare, small, medium, large (1-20%) or hyperexpanded (>20%). Generation probabilities were estimated with OLGA 1.2.3, V-gene circos plots were made with VDJtools, specificities were searched in VDJdb, and CDR3 motifs were identified with GLIPH. TCRdb retrieved this table from immuneACCESS and kept in-frame rearrangements only. Not all clones are present; in checked studies, unresolved V genes account for under half, and no reason is known for the remainder. V, J and clone size are taken as reported in that table, and D and trimming were inferred from the DNA itself. The sample includes around 29,000 clones, with 65% to 85% observed a single time. The ten largest clones capture around 0.99% of the sample.

Sequenced sample: CD4+ T cells from blood buffy coats. This receptor was obtained from a human donor in good health. The chain was built from TRBV12-5 and TRBJ2-1, and 7 junctional nucleotides match TRBD1. The CDR3 reads CASGLTRDRNSYNEQFF. Read as DNA, the sequence is TGTGCTAGTGGTTTGACACGGGACAGAAACTCCTACAATGAGCAGTTCTTC.